The 27 T cell receptor beta chains below come from one sample, sequenced in a study of T cell responses to AZD1222 COVID-19 vaccine. Measured with immunoSEQ multiplex PCR; TCRdb has only the in-frame clones, and not every one. The repertoire consists of tens of thousands of clones, with about 78% occurring once and the leading ten covering about 46%. This material consisted of peripheral blood, taken 28 days after the second AZD1222 dose. The origin of the receptors is an adult who received the AZD1222 COVID-19 vaccine.

This clone was seen more than once but under ten times. This chain links TRBV5-3 with TRBJ2-2; TRBD2 aligns across 11 bases. TRBV5-3 is annotated as an ORF whose role is uncertain. This CDR3 spans 17 amino acids. After removal of 4 bases from V and 5 bases from J, the junction contained 10 bases not matched to a gene. The CDR3 DNA reads as TGTGCCAGAAGCGGGGAAACTAGCGGGGGCTTGACCGGGGAGCTGTTTTTT. It specifies CARSGETSGGLTGELFF.

This chain uses TRBV19 with TRBJ2-7; no clear D. V lost 3 bases, J lost 3 bases, and 12 bases lay in between. CDR3 length: 14 amino acids. The germline V gene has CDR1 LNHDA and CDR2 SQIVND (reference sequence). DNA of the CDR3: TGTGCCAGTAGTATCTCCGGGTCAAGCTACGAGCAGTACTTC. Translation: CASSISGSSYEQYF.

The J gene is TRBJ2-7, the V gene TRBV5-8; D is unresolved. From germline, CDR1 is SGHTS and CDR2 YDEGEE. V shed 4 bases and J shed 3 bases, with 8 bases lying between them. The CDR3 is made up of 12 amino acids. The CDR3 nucleotides are TGTGCCAGCAGCGCCTTACACTACGAGCAGTACTTC. It encodes CASSALHYEQYF.

This chain joins TRBV27 and TRBJ2-6; no reliable D call. The V and J ends lost 5 bases and 0 bases respectively, with 14 bases between them. Looked up from germline, CDR1 is MNHEY and CDR2 is SMNVEV (reference sequence). This CDR3 comprises 17 residues. This chain's CDR3 is CASSASQTISGANVLTF. For the CDR3, the DNA is TGTGCCAGCAGTGCCTCCCAAACTATCTCTGGGGCCAACGTCCTGACTTTC.

This clone was picked up one time. The V gene is TRBV29-1, the J gene TRBJ2-7, with D possibly matching TRBD2 (6 bases). The CDR3 spans 13 residues. Trimming removed 2 bases at V and 6 bases at J, with 14 bases between. CDR1 and CDR2 (germline): SQVTM, ANQGSEA. The CDR3: CSVESGTAVEQYF. CDR3 nucleotide sequence: TGCAGCGTTGAATCTGGGACTGCCGTCGAGCAGTACTTC.

The chain combines TRBV5-1 with TRBJ2-7; possibly TRBD1 or TRBD2 for D (5 bases each). The CDR3 totals 13 residues. Germline values: CDR1 SGHRS, CDR2 YFSETQ. The V gene lost 0 bases and the J gene lost 10 bases, with 14 bases spanning the gap. The CDR3 sequence: CASSLAPGQEQYF. The CDR3 DNA reads TGCGCCAGCAGCTTGGCCCCGGGGCAAGAACAGTACTTC.

This clone was detected only once. This sequence joins TRBV2 and TRBJ2-4; no definite D call. Deletions cut 4 bases from V and 12 bases from J, with 10 bases between. Germline V CDR1 and CDR2: SNHLY, FYNNEI. This CDR3 contains 11 residues. The CDR3 region has the DNA TGTGCCAGCAGTGTGGACGCAACTCAGTACTTC. This encodes CASSVDATQYF.

V and J are TRBV28 and TRBJ2-7, with 8 bases lining up with TRBD1. This CDR3 has 14 amino acids. CDR1 is MDHEN and CDR2 is SYDVKM in the germline V gene. V was clipped by 6 bases and J by 2 bases; unmatched bases: 6. The CDR3 DNA follows: TGTGCCAGCAGGCGACAGGGGCTTGCCTACGAGCAGTACTTC. It specifies CASRRQGLAYEQYF.

This chain links TRBV3-1 (or the pseudogene TRBV3-2) with TRBJ2-3; the D gene is possibly TRBD1 (5 bases). In germline, CDR1 is LGHDT, CDR2 YNNKEL (reference sequence). The CDR3 extends over 12 amino acids. The V gene lost 8 bases and the J gene lost 1 base, with 7 bases spanning the gap. This chain's CDR3 is CASGAGTDTQYF. CDR3 coding DNA: TGTGCCAGCGGGGCTGGCACAGATACGCAGTATTTT.

The genes are TRBV6-1 and TRBJ2-1, with TRBD2 matching over 9 bases. This CDR3 is built from 19 residues. Germline CDR1 and CDR2: MNHNS and SASEGT. V dropped 4 bases and J dropped 0; count of bases not matched to a gene: 13. The CDR3 DNA sequence: TGTGCCAGCAGTGGAGGTGTAGCGGGAGAGATGAGCTCCTACAATGAGCAGTTCTTC. Translation: CASSGGVAGEMSSYNEQFF.

The chain carries TRBV5-1 and TRBJ2-3, with a possible D match to TRBD1 (7 bases). CDR1 and CDR2 from the germline V gene are SGHRS and YFSETQ. The length of the CDR3 is 14 residues. The V and J ends lost 0 bases and 6 bases respectively, with 11 bases between them. This CDR3 is CASSLATGRDTQYF. CDR3 in DNA: TGCGCCAGCAGCTTGGCGACAGGGAGGGATACGCAGTATTTT.

This clone was seen only once. V and J are TRBV28 and TRBJ2-5; 10 bases map to TRBD2. CDR3 length equals 13 residues. With V trimmed by 3 bases and J by 9 bases, 4 bases remained unmatched. Germline CDR1 and CDR2: MDHEN and SYDVKM. CDR3 protein: CASSLGSGRSQYF. The CDR3 coding sequence is TGTGCCAGCAGTTTGGGTAGCGGGAGGTCCCAGTACTTC.

CDR3 sequence: CASSLPNGAGELFF. CDR3 DNA sequence: TGTGCCAGCAGCTTACCAAACGGGGCCGGGGAGCTGTTTTTT. V gene TRBV7-3 combines with J gene TRBJ2-2; possible D gene TRBD2, 5 bases. This CDR3 comprises 14 residues. Germline V gene sequence: CDR1 SGHTA, CDR2 FQGTGA. Trimming cost V 2 bases and J 6 bases, with 10 bases left between them.

This chain links TRBV3-1 (or the pseudogene TRBV3-2) with TRBJ2-3, with a possible D match to TRBD2 (6 bases). Germline loops: CDR1 LGHDT, CDR2 YNNKEL (reference sequence). The CDR3 loop spans 17 amino acids. Trimming pared 0 bases from V and 0 bases from J, leaving 13 bases between. Here the CDR3 reads CASSQDPASESTDTQYF. CDR3 in DNA: TGTGCCAGCAGCCAAGATCCGGCTAGCGAGAGCACAGATACGCAGTATTTT.

In nucleotides, the CDR3 is TGTGCCAGTAGTATTGGGATACAGGGCAATGAGCAGTTCTTC. It encodes CASSIGIQGNEQFF. V and J are TRBV19 and TRBJ2-1; tentatively, D is TRBD1 (6 bases). V was pared by 3 bases and J by 6 bases, with 12 bases between. This CDR3 has 14 residues. Germline V lookup: CDR1 LNHDA, CDR2 SQIVND (reference sequence).

The CDR3 protein is CASSDDMSYEQYF. For the CDR3, the DNA is TGCGCCAGCAGTGATGATATGTCCTACGAGCAGTACTTC. V is TRBV10-2 and J is TRBJ2-7; D not resolved. This CDR3 region has 13 residues. Trimming took off 3 bases at V and 1 base at J, with 7 bases between the two ends. CDR1 and CDR2 (germline): WSHSY, SAAADI.

The chain employs TRBV28 and TRBJ2-1; D perhaps matches TRBD1 (6 bases). V gave up 5 bases and J gave up 3 bases, with 14 bases separating them. Germline V gene sequence: CDR1 MDHEN, CDR2 SYDVKM. The CDR3 runs to 15 residues. DNA for the CDR3: TGTGCCAGCAGTGTCCAGGGGCTCGGCTACAATGAGCAGTTCTTC. Its protein is CASSVQGLGYNEQFF.

The chain employs TRBV5-1 and TRBJ2-3; D gene uncertain. The CDR3 sequence is 15 residues long. The V end was cut by 1 base, the J end by 0 bases, with 9 bases between. Germline CDR1 reads SGHRS; CDR2 reads YFSETQ. CDR3 region: CASSLQGFSTDTQYF. As DNA, the CDR3 is TGCGCCAGCAGCTTGCAAGGATTCAGCACAGATACGCAGTATTTT.

The chain uses TRBV19 and TRBJ1-1; 7 nucleotides match TRBD1. The CDR3 runs 14 residues. The germline V gene has CDR1 LNHDA and CDR2 SQIVND (reference sequence). The junction had 4 bases not matched to a gene; V was cut back by 6 bases and J by 0 bases. The CDR3 DNA sequence: TGTGCCAGTAGGCCGACAGGGTTGAACACTGAAGCTTTCTTT. Its translation is CASRPTGLNTEAFF.

The V gene is TRBV5-1, the J gene TRBJ1-1; D may be TRBD1 (5 bases). Trimming stripped 5 bases from V and 8 bases from J, with 16 bases between. Germline values: CDR1 SGHRS, CDR2 YFSETQ. The CDR3 loop spans 13 amino acids. As DNA, the CDR3 is TGCGCCAGCAGGCCGGGACCAAGAATAGAAGCTTTCTTT. It specifies CASRPGPRIEAFF.

Written as DNA, the CDR3 is TGTGCCAGCAGTTTAAGGGAGACCCAGTACTTC. Its protein is CASSLRETQYF. This sequence joins TRBV28 and TRBJ2-5; D gene unclear. CDR1 is MDHEN and CDR2 is SYDVKM in the germline V gene. The CDR3 covers 11 residues. V was cut by 2 bases and J by 5 bases, with 3 bases left in between.

The DNA of the CDR3 is TGCGCCAGCAGCCAAGATATAGGGGGAAGCAATCAGCCCCAGCATTTT. Its protein product is CASSQDIGGSNQPQHF. The chain uses TRBV4-3 and TRBJ1-5; tentative D call: TRBD1 (6 bases). CDR1 and CDR2 (germline): LGHNA, YSLEER. With 0 bases removed from V and 1 base from J, the gap between germline ends came to 10 bases. CDR3 length equals 16 residues.

The chain couples TRBV3-1 (or the pseudogene TRBV3-2) to TRBJ1-2, with unresolved D. The CDR3 has 14 amino acids. V shed 0 bases and J shed 0 bases, with 5 bases lying between them. CDR1 and CDR2 (germline): LGHDT, YNNKEL (reference sequence). The CDR3 reads CASSQEQANYGYTF. The CDR3 bases are TGTGCCAGCAGCCAAGAGCAAGCTAACTATGGCTACACCTTC.

The table lists this clone with a count of one. CDR3 amino acids: CSVGYRGAEAFF. The CDR3 bases are TGCAGCGTTGGTTACAGGGGAGCTGAAGCTTTCTTT. The V and J genes are TRBV29-1 and TRBJ1-1, with TRBD1 matching 7 bases. The CDR3 sequence is 12 residues long. Germline values: CDR1 SQVTM, CDR2 ANQGSEA. The trim removed 4 bases at V and 6 bases at J, leaving 5 bases unmatched.

This clone was counted many times. The chain uses TRBV11-2 and TRBJ1-1, with D perhaps matching TRBD1 (5 bases). With 4 bases removed from V and 0 bases from J, the gap between germline ends came to 24 bases. Germline V gene data show CDR1 as SGHAT and CDR2 as FQNNGV. CDR3 length: 19 residues. The CDR3: CASSSLGVAGITLNTEAFF. CDR3 nucleotides: TGTGCCAGCAGCTCCTTAGGCGTTGCAGGGATCACCCTGAACACTGAAGCTTTCTTT. The variable domain in full, completed from reference TRBV11-2 and TRBJ1-1, reads EAGVAQSPRYKIIEKRQSVAFWCNPISGHATLYWYQQILGQGPKLLIQFQNNGVVDDSQLPKDRFSAERLKGVDSTLKIQPAKLEDSAVYLCASSSLGVAGITLNTEAFFGQGTRLTVV.

This rearrangement joins TRBV7-9 to TRBJ1-6; tentative D call: TRBD1 (6 bases). This CDR3 comprises 16 residues. Trimming stripped 2 bases from V and 8 bases from J, with 16 bases between. Germline CDR1 SEHNR, CDR2 FQNEAQ (reference sequence). CDR3 nucleotides: TGTGCCAGCAGCTTAAACGATGGGGGGCTCGATTCACCCCTCCACTTT. Translating gives CASSLNDGGLDSPLHF.

The rearrangement joins TRBV29-1 to TRBJ2-5; 9 nucleotides match TRBD1. The CDR3 runs to 14 residues. V shed 3 bases, J shed 2 bases, and the junction held 4 bases outside the gene matches. Germline loops: CDR1 SQVTM, CDR2 ANQGSEA. CDR3 sequence (DNA): TGCAGCGTTGATCTGGGACAGGGTCAAGAGACCCAGTACTTC. As protein: CSVDLGQGQETQYF.